These 10 T cell receptor beta chains were all obtained from the same sample, sequenced in a study of T cell responses to AZD1222 COVID-19 vaccine (dated by TCRdb to about 2021). Receptor amplification or capture employed the immunoSEQ multiplex PCR assay. Here the immuneACCESS table is served through TCRdb, limited to in-frame sequences with V and J called. Missing clones are a known gap in these copies; in checked studies unresolved V genes cover under half, and the rest lacks a known reason. The sample yields approximately 190,000 clones; about 87% were counted once. Clones ranked in the top ten supply about 2.5% of the sample. This specimen's time point label, per the study, means: baseline before first vaccination. This specimen's treatment or condition label, per the study, means: meningococcal conjugate vaccine given as trial control. The sequences come from peripheral blood, collected on day 0 of MenACWY control vaccination. These receptors were obtained from an adult in good health.

A single count supports this clone. In DNA form, the CDR3 reads TGTGCCAGCAGTTACTCATTAGCGTCCAATGAGCAGTTCTTC. It specifies CASSYSLASNEQFF. This chain connects TRBV6-6 to TRBJ2-1; maybe TRBD2 (5 bases). V was pared by 0 bases and J by 6 bases, with 9 bases between. The germline V gene has CDR1 MNHNY and CDR2 SVGAGI (reference sequence). The CDR3 sequence is 14 residues long.

The gene calls are TRBV5-1 and TRBJ1-1; TRBD1 is a possible D gene (6 bases). The V gene's germline CDR1 is SGHRS and CDR2 YFSETQ. Trimming stripped 4 bases from V and 2 bases from J, with 9 bases between. This CDR3 is built from 13 residues. This chain's CDR3 is CASSEDSNTEAFF. The CDR3 DNA reads TGCGCCAGCAGCGAGGACAGCAACACTGAAGCTTTCTTT.

The V gene is TRBV10-2, the J gene TRBJ2-2; perhaps TRBD1 as D (6 bases). Trimming pared 2 bases from V and 3 bases from J, leaving 10 bases between. The CDR3 is 15 residues long. Germline-derived CDR1 and CDR2 are WSHSY and SAAADI. The CDR3 here is CASSEGDIYTGELFF. The CDR3 DNA is TGCGCCAGCAGTGAGGGGGACATCTACACCGGGGAGCTGTTTTTT.

The gene calls are TRBV28 and TRBJ2-7; TRBD2 might be the D (5 bases). Looked up from germline, CDR1 is MDHEN and CDR2 is SYDVKM. The CDR3 is 14 residues long. V was trimmed by 4 bases and J by 3 bases, leaving 13 bases between them. CDR3 sequence: CASSSPGRGYEQYF. As DNA, the CDR3 is TGTGCCAGCAGTTCCCCTGGACGGGGCTACGAGCAGTACTTC.

V and J are TRBV7-2 and TRBJ2-2; D possibly matches TRBD1 or TRBD2 (5 bases each). Trimming cost V 1 base and J 6 bases, with 9 bases left between them. Germline loops: CDR1 SGHTA, CDR2 FQGNSA. CDR3 length: 14 amino acids. The CDR3 loop reads CASSLDLGAGELFF. The CDR3 DNA is TGTGCCAGCAGCTTAGATTTGGGGGCCGGGGAGCTGTTTTTT.

The gene calls are TRBV29-1 and TRBJ2-5; 8 bases match TRBD2. V gave up 2 bases and J gave up 1 base; unmatched junction bases: 6. This CDR3 is 15 amino acids long. Germline V lookup: CDR1 SQVTM, CDR2 ANQGSEA. This CDR3 is CSVEREGGPQETQYF. CDR3 coding DNA: TGCAGCGTTGAACGGGAGGGCGGACCCCAAGAGACCCAGTACTTC. Supplemented by reference TRBV29-1 and TRBJ2-5, the full variable domain reads SAVISQKPSRDICQRGTSLTIQCQVDSQVTMMFWYRQQPGQSLTLIATANQGSEATYESGFVIDKFPISRPNLTFSTLTVSNMSPEDSSIYLCSVEREGGPQETQYFGPGTRLLVL.

V is TRBV9 and J is TRBJ1-6, with 7 bases aligning to TRBD1. The CDR3 spans 15 residues. CDR1 is SGDLS and CDR2 is YYNGEE in the germline V gene. V gave up 2 bases and J gave up 8 bases; unmatched junction bases: 7. The CDR3 nucleotides read TGTGCCAGCAGCGTCCGTGGGACAGCGGATTCACCCCTCCACTTT. Translation gives CASSVRGTADSPLHF.

The rearrangement joins TRBV30 to TRBJ1-3; a possible D gene is TRBD1 (5 bases). The germline V and J ends were trimmed by 3 bases and 0 bases, with 12 bases remaining between them. The CDR3 loop spans 15 amino acids. Looked up from germline, CDR1 is GTSNPN and CDR2 is SVGIG (reference sequence). As DNA, the CDR3 is TGTGCCTGGAGCGGGGGACGTTCCTCTGGAAACACCATATATTTT. It is translated as CAWSGGRSSGNTIYF.

The chain links TRBV30 to TRBJ1-2, with 9 bases fitting TRBD1. With 3 bases clipped from V and 6 bases from J, the junction kept 5 bases outside the gene matches. Germline V gene data show CDR1 as GTSNPN and CDR2 as SVGIG (reference sequence). This CDR3 contains 13 residues. The CDR3 spells CAWSQDRGHGYTF. The CDR3 DNA reads TGTGCCTGGAGCCAGGACAGGGGCCATGGCTACACCTTC.

The chain carries TRBV28 and TRBJ2-1; TRBD1 or TRBD2 may be the D gene (6 bases each). The CDR3 consists of 15 residues. V lost 6 bases and J 6 bases, leaving 18 bases between the germline ends. From germline, CDR1 is MDHEN and CDR2 SYDVKM. CDR3 bases: TGTGCCAGCAGGGGGGGCAGGAGCAGTGGCAATGAGCAGTTCTTC. Translation: CASRGGRSSGNEQFF. Full variable domain (outside the CDR3, taken from reference TRBV28 and TRBJ2-1): DVKVTQSSRYLVKRTGEKVFLECVQDMDHENMFWYRQDPGLGLRLIYFSYDVKMKEKGDIPEGYSVSREKKERFSLILESASTNQTSMYLCASRGGRSSGNEQFFGPGTRLTVL.